This TCR beta chain was sequenced during a study of blood T cell repertoires in COVID-19. Whole-study context: Spain, Italy and the United States supplied samples that represented acute and convalescent COVID-19.

Which cohort a participant joined came from the clinical history participants gave. This CDR3 contains 16 residues. The germline V gene has CDR1 GTSNPN and CDR2 SVGIG (reference sequence). Trimming pared 4 bases from V and 4 bases from J, leaving 19 bases between. As handled by the study authors: Reference gene primer amplification in the assay estimated nucleated cell counts. Profiled with immunoSEQ multiplex PCR; TCRdb holds only in-frame clones, not every one. V and J calls and clone size are as listed in that table; D and trimming were resolved from the DNA. The repertoire includes under 500,000 clones, around 89% of them detected once, and roughly 1.1% sits in the top ten.

The genes are TRBV30 and TRBJ1-4; tentatively, D is TRBD1 (5 bases). Sequencing was carried out using PBMCs or T cells enriched from blood (not recorded which). This clonotype was sampled from a man younger than 45 who had recovered from COVID-19. Here the CDR3 DNA reads TGTGCCTGGACCCTCCAGGGTGGCCTGAGTAATGAAAAACTGTTTTTT. Encoded protein: CAWTLQGGLSNEKLFF.